Each of the 3 T cell receptor beta chains below was sequenced from the same sample in a study of blood T cell repertoires in COVID-19. Some clones are missing from TCRdb's copy, which holds only in-frame ones; the method was immunoSEQ multiplex PCR. The sample shows fewer than 100,000 clones, around 90% of them seen only once. Sequencing used peripheral blood. The receptor set was obtained from a woman at least 80 years old with acute or convalescent COVID-19.

V is TRBV5-6 and J is TRBJ1-1; 9 nucleotides line up with TRBD1. From germline, CDR1 is SGHDT and CDR2 YYEEEE. This CDR3 is built from 18 residues. V dropped 4 bases and J dropped 1; count of bases not matched to a gene: 14. The CDR3 loop reads CASSGLSGTGSPNTEAFF. The CDR3 DNA reads as TGTGCCAGCAGCGGACTAAGCGGGACAGGGTCCCCGAACACTGAAGCTTTCTTT. Combining the CDR3 with reference TRBV5-6 and TRBJ1-1 gives the whole variable domain DAGVTQSPTHLIKTRGQQVTLRCSPKSGHDTVSWYQQALGQGPQFIFQYYEEEERQRGNFPDRFSGHQFPNYSSELNVNALLLGDSALYLCASSGLSGTGSPNTEAFFGQGTRLTVV.

J is TRBJ2-2 and V is TRBV5-1, with 7 nucleotides matching TRBD2. CDR3 length: 13 amino acids. Germline CDR1 and CDR2: SGHRS and YFSETQ. J lost 6 bases, V lost 3 bases, and 2 bases had no gene match. Here the CDR3 reads CASSYSGPGELFF. The DNA for the CDR3 is TGCGCCAGCAGCTATAGCGGGCCCGGGGAGCTGTTTTTT.

The CDR3 nucleotides are TGTGCCAGCAGTTTTGGGACAGGGGGCGCTGGGGCCAACGTCCTGACTTTC. Its protein product is CASSFGTGGAGANVLTF. The chain uses TRBV27 and TRBJ2-6, with 12 nucleotides matching TRBD1. This CDR3 is built from 17 residues. Germline CDR1 is MNHEY and CDR2 is SMNVEV (reference sequence). J gave up 2 bases and V 3 bases, and 2 bases lay outside the gene matches.